The 7 T cell receptor beta chains reported below all come from one sample, sequenced in a study of T cell clusters in autoimmune cytopenias. TRB was amplified from roughly 250 ng of peripheral blood genomic DNA per sample. One tube held mixed TRB-A and TRB-B primer pools for touch-down PCR. TCRdb reworked the multiplex PCR reads into one entry per CDR3 protein, no DNA. Its table lists several thousand distinct CDR3 sequences. This sample also belongs to another study, concerning T cell repertoires in aging, cancer and after chemotherapy.

Sequenced material: peripheral blood. Receptor source: a human donor in good health.

This sequence joins TRBV20-1 and TRBJ2-7. The CDR3 spans 12 residues. Germline CDR1 reads DFQATT; CDR2 reads SNEGSKA (reference sequence). CDR3 sequence reads: CSAAEGSYEQYF.

The chain links TRBV6-1 to TRBJ1-1. This CDR3 has 15 amino acids. CDR1 MNHNS and CDR2 SASEGT come from the germline V gene. The chain's CDR3 is CASSDSRGRRAEAFF.

J is TRBJ1-2 and V is TRBV6-1; the TCRdb call, TRBD1, lacks DNA for checking. The germline CDR1 and CDR2 sequences are MNHNS and SASEGT. The CDR3 length is 14 residues. CDR3 amino acids: CASRPQGKDYGYTF.

This clonotype is labeled medium-sized (0.01 to 0.1%) based on frequency. The chain employs TRBV29-1 and TRBJ1-2. Germline assignment: CDR1 SQVTM and CDR2 ANQGSEA. The CDR3 is made up of 11 amino acids. The CDR3 loop is CSVVGGGGYTF.

This clonotype is classed as medium-sized by frequency. The gene calls are TRBV29-1 and TRBJ1-4; the D call of TRBD1 rests on TCRdb alone, since no DNA is present to check it. The CDR3 totals 14 residues. Germline lookup yields CDR1 SQVTM and CDR2 ANQGSEA. CDR3 protein: CSVLHRGLSEKLFF.

The chain uses TRBV30 and TRBJ2-7; as DNA is missing, the TRBD2 call by TCRdb cannot be tested. CDR3 length: 14 amino acids. Germline lookup yields CDR1 GTSNPN and CDR2 SVGIG (reference sequence). The CDR3 spells CAWSVLADSYEQYF.

The V gene is TRBV7-6, the J gene TRBJ1-4; the D call of TRBD1 rests on TCRdb alone, since no DNA is present to check it. The CDR3 covers 15 residues. CDR1 SGHVS and CDR2 FNYEAQ come from the germline V gene. CDR3 region: CASSFQGARGEKLFF.